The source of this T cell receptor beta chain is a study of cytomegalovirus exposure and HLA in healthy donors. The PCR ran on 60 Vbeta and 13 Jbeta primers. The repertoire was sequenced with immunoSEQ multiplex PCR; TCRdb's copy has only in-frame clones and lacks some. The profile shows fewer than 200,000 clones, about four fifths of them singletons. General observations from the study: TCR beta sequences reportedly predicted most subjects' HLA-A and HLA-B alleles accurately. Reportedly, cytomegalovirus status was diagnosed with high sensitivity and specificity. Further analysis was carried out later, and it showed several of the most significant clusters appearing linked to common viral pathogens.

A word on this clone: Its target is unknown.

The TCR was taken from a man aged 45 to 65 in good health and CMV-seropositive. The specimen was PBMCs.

CDR3 sequence (DNA): TGTGCCAGCAGCTTGTTCGGGGGGCGTGGCACAGATACGCAGTATTTT. Protein: CASSLFGGRGTDTQYF. The V and J genes are TRBV5-4 and TRBJ2-3; the D gene is possibly TRBD2 (7 bases). The CDR3 sequence is 16 residues long. V was trimmed by 1 base and J by 1 base, leaving 13 bases between them. The germline V gene encodes CDR1 SGHNT and CDR2 YYREEE (reference sequence).